This T cell receptor beta chain was recorded in a study of blood T cells in healthy people across ages. It was with a sample-barcoded 5' primer and a J-beta primer mix that a second PCR of about 6 to 12 cycles was run. TCRdb processed the 5' RACE reads anew with MiXCR; each CDR3 protein has one entry. Of 1.5 million to 2 million distinct CDR3 sequences listed, approximately 30% are singletons. Germline CDR1 and CDR2: DFQATT and SNEGSKA (reference sequence). The length of the CDR3 is 14 residues. V was clipped by 4 bases and J by 0 bases, with 11 bases between them. Isolation recovered at least 6.5 million PBMCs from every sample.

The TCR sequence derives from a woman in her thirties in good health. Sequencing was performed on blood. This sequence joins TRBV20-1 and TRBJ2-3; no firm D call. The CDR3 DNA is TGCAGTGCTAAAGACGGGTCAAGCACAGATACGCAGTATTTT. This sequence encodes CSAKDGSSTDTQYF.